This is a list of T cell receptor beta chains from one sample in a study of CD8 T cells in Susac syndrome. One entry per CDR3 protein, called by TCRdb with MiXCR from the immunoSEQ multiplex PCR reads. Of more than 110,000 distinct CDR3 sequences listed, 90% to 95% are singletons. Sequenced input: CD8+ T cells from PBMCs. Receptors were obtained from a human donor in good health. CDR3s include the opening cysteine and the closing phenylalanine or tryptophan. The order of the fields is J gene, clone size, V gene, D gene, CDR3 DNA, CDR3 protein. The D gene is left open where the match is weak. Not all rows give a size; the values are once, few, many and, for expanded clones, a class.

TRBJ2-3 . TRBV27 . TGTGCCAGCAGTTTATCCGGGGATAGCACAGATACGCAGTATTTT CASSLSGDSTDTQYF
TRBJ2-1 . TRBV12-3/TRBV12-4 TRBD2 TGTGCCAGCAAGCACAATAAGATGTCCCTAGCGGGAGTGAATGAGCAGTTCTTC CASKHNKMSLAGVNEQFF
TRBJ2-4 . TRBV7-9 . TGTGCCAGCAGCTTAATTGGCGGCAACATTCAGTACTTC CASSLIGGNIQYF
TRBJ2-1 once TRBV4-1 . TGCGCCAGCAGCCAAGTTGAGGACTGGTACAATGAGCAGTTCTTC CASSQVEDWYNEQFF
TRBJ2-1 . TRBV7-2 . TGTGCCAGCAGCTTACAATACAATGAGCAGTTCTTC CASSLQYNEQFF
TRBJ2-1 . TRBV7-8 TRBD2 TGTGCCAGCAGCTTAGTGGGCGGGAGTATTAATGAGCAGTTCTTC CASSLVGGSINEQFF
TRBJ2-7 . TRBV11-1 . TGTGCCAGCAGCTTAGCGAGCGGAGGGGCCTACGAGCAGTACTTC CASSLASGGAYEQYF
TRBJ2-1 . TRBV29-1 TRBD1 TGCAGCGTTGAAGGGGACAGGGCGTACAATGAGCAGTTCTTC CSVEGDRAYNEQFF
TRBJ2-1 . TRBV6-5 TRBD2 TGTGCCAGCAGTTATGCGGCGGGAGGGCCGGTTGAGCAGTTCTTC CASSYAAGGPVEQFF
TRBJ2-7 once TRBV28 . TGTGCCAGCAGTTTAGCTCCTGACACCTCCTCCTACGAGCAGTACTTC CASSLAPDTSSYEQYF
TRBJ1-5 . TRBV28 TRBD1 TGTGCCAGCAGCCCGACAGGGCTCGGTAATCAGCCCCAGCATTTT CASSPTGLGNQPQHF
TRBJ2-3 . TRBV7-6 . TGTGCCAGCAGCTTAGCGGAAGTTTACGTCGAGGCAGATACGCAGTATTTT CASSLAEVYVEADTQYF
TRBJ2-7 . TRBV25-1 . TGTGCCAGCAGTGACGGCAGGGGCCACGAGCAGTACTTC CASSDGRGHEQYF
TRBJ2-1 . TRBV24-1 TRBD2 TGTGCCACCAGTGTCACTAGCGGGGCTACCAATGAGCAGTTCTTC CATSVTSGATNEQFF
TRBJ1-2 . TRBV4-1 . TGCGCCAGCAGCCAAGGAATGCTGAATACGTGGAATGGCTACACCTTC CASSQGMLNTWNGYTF
TRBJ2-7 . TRBV9 . TGTGCCAGCAGCGTAGCTCAGGGGTCCTACGAGCAGTACTTC CASSVAQGSYEQYF
TRBJ2-1 . TRBV24-1 TRBD2 TGTGCCACCAGTGATTCGGGTCCTAGCGGGATGTACAATGAGCAGTTCTTC CATSDSGPSGMYNEQFF
TRBJ1-5 . TRBV12-3/TRBV12-4 . TGTGCCAGCAGTTTAGGTCACGGGGACGAGGCGGCCCAGCATTTT CASSLGHGDEAAQHF
TRBJ2-2 . TRBV13 TRBD2 TGTGCCAGCAGCAACCGGACTAGCGCGACCGGGGAGCTGTTTTTT CASSNRTSATGELFF
TRBJ2-7 once TRBV4-1 TRBD1 TGCGCCAGCAGCCAAGATCGGACAGGGAGTCTCGAGCAGTACTTC CASSQDRTGSLEQYF
TRBJ2-5 . TRBV12-3/TRBV12-4 . TGTGCCAGCAGAGGGCTAGCAGAGAACTTC CASRGLAENF
TRBJ2-7 . TRBV28 . TGTGCCAGCAGTTTATTCGACGGAGCCTCCTACGAGCAGTACTTC CASSLFDGASYEQYF
TRBJ2-1 . TRBV4-2 . TGTGCCAGCAGCCAAGGTGGGCCTTACAATGAGCAGTTCTTC CASSQGGPYNEQFF
TRBJ2-7 once TRBV28 . TGTGCCAGCAGTTTTAGCGCGCCGGGGAACGAGCAGTACTTC CASSFSAPGNEQYF
TRBJ2-7 . TRBV9 . TGTGCCAGCAGCGGAGTACAGGGAGGAGAGCAGTACTTC CASSGVQGGEQYF
TRBJ2-7 . TRBV23-1 TRBD1 TGCGCCAGCAGTCAATCGAGCCGGGACAGGTACCCTTACGAGCAGTACTTC CASSQSSRDRYPYEQYF
TRBJ2-2 . TRBV27 TRBD2 TGTGCCAGCAGTTTTAGGTCAACTAGCGCGAACACCGGGGAGCTGTTTTTT CASSFRSTSANTGELFF
TRBJ2-7 once TRBV28 . TGTGCCAGCAGTGACGATCTAAAAAAAGTCTACGAGCAGTACTTC CASSDDLKKVYEQYF
TRBJ1-1 . TRBV27 . TGTGCCAGCAGTTTAGGACAGCACACTGAAGCTTTCTTT CASSLGQHTEAFF
TRBJ1-2 . TRBV27 TRBD1 TGTGCCAGCAGTTCCCTCTCGGGACAGCATAACTATGGCTACACCTTC CASSSLSGQHNYGYTF
TRBJ2-5 . TRBV14 . TGTGCCAGCAGCCAAATTTCACCAGGGGAGACCCAGTACTTC CASSQISPGETQYF
TRBJ2-1 . TRBV28 TRBD2 TGTGCCAGCACCGAGAGCGGGAGTTTAGAGAATGAGCAGTTCTTC CASTESGSLENEQFF
TRBJ2-1 . TRBV20-1 . TGCAGTGCTTACCTCGGGGAGCGGGCCACCTACAATGAGCAGTTCTTC CSAYLGERATYNEQFF
TRBJ2-7 . TRBV6-6 . TGTGCCAGCAGTTACTCGGCCAGCGGCTACGAGCAGTACTTC CASSYSASGYEQYF
TRBJ2-3 . TRBV3-1 TRBD2 TGTGCCAGCAGCCAAGGACTAGCGGCCTGGCAGGATACGCAGTATTTT CASSQGLAAWQDTQYF
TRBJ2-2 . TRBV20-1 TRBD2 TGCAGTGCTAGAGAATTGCGACTAGCGGGAGTGACCGGGGAGCTGTTTTTT CSARELRLAGVTGELFF
TRBJ2-3 . TRBV29-1 . TGCAGCGTCGCTATGAGGGGATCGATGACAGATACGCAGTATTTT CSVAMRGSMTDTQYF
TRBJ2-7 . TRBV27 TRBD2 TGTGCCAGCAGTTTATGGGCGGGAGCTTGGGAGCAGTACTTC CASSLWAGAWEQYF
TRBJ1-2 . TRBV9 . TGTGCCAGCAGCGCCAACGGTGGGGGAGTCGGCTACACCTTC CASSANGGGVGYTF
TRBJ2-1 . TRBV4-3 . TGCGCCAGCAGCCTGGACCACGACAATGAGCAGTTCTTC CASSLDHDNEQFF
TRBJ2-7 . TRBV27 TRBD2 TGTGCCAGCAGTTTATCTGGCGGGAGGGTAGACTACGAGCAGTACTTC CASSLSGGRVDYEQYF
TRBJ1-5 once TRBV25-1 . TGTGCCAGCAGTGAATATTGGGAAGGCCAGCCCCAGCATTTT CASSEYWEGQPQHF
TRBJ1-4 . TRBV1 . TGCACCAGCAGCCTCCCCTGGTTGGGCGAAAAACTGTTTTTT CTSSLPWLGEKLFF
TRBJ1-5 once TRBV28 . TGTGCCAGCAGTTTTCTGGGGGGCAATCAGCCCCAGCATTTT CASSFLGGNQPQHF
TRBJ2-2 . TRBV13 TRBD1 TGTGCCAGCAGCTTAGATGCAGGGGGAGCCGGGGAGCTGTTTTTT CASSLDAGGAGELFF
TRBJ2-7 . TRBV28 . TGTGCCAGCAGCGCCGGTAACTCCTACGAGCAGTACTTC CASSAGNSYEQYF
TRBJ2-1 . TRBV18 TRBD1 TGTGCCAGCTCTACCCGTTTTGCGATCGGACAGGGTGTCAATGAGCAGTTCTTC CASSTRFAIGQGVNEQFF
TRBJ2-3 . TRBV4-3 TRBD1 TGCGCCAGCAGCCAGGGACAGTCCCTAGTAGCAGATACGCAGTATTTT CASSQGQSLVADTQYF
TRBJ2-7 . TRBV6-1 . TGTGCCAGCGCCTCAGACCGCAGTCCGCTCTACGAGCAGTACTTC CASASDRSPLYEQYF
TRBJ2-2 . TRBV7-8 . TGTGCCAGCAGGGTTTATACGGCAGGGGTAACCGGGGAGCTGTTTTTT CASRVYTAGVTGELFF
TRBJ2-5 . TRBV6-5 TRBD2 TGTGCCAGCAGTCTCGCGGGAGGGAGGGGGACCCAGTACTTC CASSLAGGRGTQYF
TRBJ2-7 . TRBV5-1 TRBD2 TGCGCCAGCAGCTTGGAGTTGCGGGAGGGGTACGAGCAGTACTTC CASSLELREGYEQYF
TRBJ2-7 . TRBV18 . TGTGCCAGCTCACCTAGCGGCTGGGAGCAGTACTTC CASSPSGWEQYF
TRBJ2-1 . TRBV15 . TGTGCCACCAGCAATCTTAGAGAAGTCCGATACAATGAGCAGTTCTTC CATSNLREVRYNEQFF
TRBJ2-3 . TRBV6-5 . TGTGCCACAGCTGGGGGCACAGATACGCAGTATTTT CATAGGTDTQYF
TRBJ2-1 . TRBV20-1 TRBD2 TGCAGTGGCCGTTCACCCGGCGGGAGGGGCGATGAGCAGTTCTTC CSGRSPGGRGDEQFF